Following are 25 T cell receptor beta chains from one sample sequenced in a study of blood T cell repertoires in COVID-19. This table comes from immunoSEQ multiplex PCR, and its TCRdb copy is limited to in-frame clones, with some not included. The data show 200,000 to 250,000 clones, with 75% to 90% seen just once and over 0.85% held by the top ten. The sequencing input was PBMCs or T cells enriched from blood (not recorded which). The receptors derive from a man aged 45 to 65 who had been exposed to COVID-19.

The chain is built from TRBV27 and TRBJ1-2; D might be TRBD1 (6 bases). The CDR3 is made up of 12 amino acids. V was pared by 4 bases and J by 4 bases, with 7 bases between. Germline V gene lookup returns CDR1 MNHEY and CDR2 SMNVEV (reference sequence). As DNA, the CDR3 is TGTGCCAGCAGTTCGGACAGCTATGGCTACACCTTC. Translated, it gives CASSSDSYGYTF.

The J gene is TRBJ1-1, the V gene TRBV5-1, with D tentatively TRBD1 (6 bases). This CDR3 is built from 13 residues. Trimming took 3 bases from V and 1 from J, leaving 7 bases between them. CDR1 is SGHRS, CDR2 YFSETQ, per germline. Here the CDR3 reads CASSSTGNTEAFF. The CDR3 nucleotides read TGCGCCAGCAGCTCGACAGGGAACACTGAAGCTTTCTTT.

The rearrangement joins TRBV28 to TRBJ1-2; no clear D. Trimming took off 3 bases at V and 3 bases at J, with 11 bases between the two ends. Germline values: CDR1 MDHEN, CDR2 SYDVKM. CDR3 length equals 14 residues. The CDR3 DNA reads TGTGCCAGCAGTTTTAGCCAGTTGGACTATGGCTACACCTTC. It codes for CASSFSQLDYGYTF.

The sample holds one count of this clone. This chain joins TRBV5-1 and TRBJ1-3; D ambiguous. Trimming left V 5 bases short and J 1 base short, with 16 bases between. Looked up from germline, CDR1 is SGHRS and CDR2 is YFSETQ. The CDR3 contains 16 residues. The CDR3: CASRIGDFPSGNTIYF. As DNA, the CDR3 is TGCGCCAGCAGAATCGGCGACTTCCCATCTGGAAACACCATATATTTT.

The V call is TRBV2, the J call TRBJ2-5; the match to TRBD1 covers 8 bases. Germline CDR1 is SNHLY and CDR2 is FYNNEI. The CDR3 extends over 16 amino acids. V lost 6 bases to trimming and J lost 5 bases; unmatched junction nucleotides: 14. The CDR3 region has the DNA TGTGCCAGCAGCGTACTCCAGGGGGCCGGACGGGAGACCCAGTACTTC. It yields the protein CASSVLQGAGRETQYF.

The chain joins TRBV19 to TRBJ1-4; 7 bases are a match to TRBD1. CDR3 size: 13 residues. Germline assignment: CDR1 LNHDA and CDR2 SQIVND (reference sequence). As DNA, the CDR3 is TGTGCTTTGTTAGACAGGGAGAAGGAAAAACTGTTTTTT. Its translation: CALLDREKEKLFF.

V usage is TRBV28 and J usage is TRBJ1-1; D is possibly TRBD1 (6 bases). This CDR3 spans 16 amino acids. The V gene's germline CDR1 is MDHEN and CDR2 SYDVKM. Trimming removed 8 bases from V and 3 bases from J, with 22 bases in between. Here the CDR3 DNA reads TGTGCCAGCCTGTCAAGGGGGGGCGCGAAAGACACTGAAGCTTTCTTT. Encoded protein: CASLSRGGAKDTEAFF.

The chain recombines TRBV18 with TRBJ1-4; TRBD1 aligns across 7 bases. The germline V gene has CDR1 KGHSH and CDR2 LQKENI. The V segment lost 1 base and the J segment 1 base; nucleotides outside the gene matches: 6. This CDR3 has 17 amino acids. This chain's CDR3 is CASSPHQGVQTNEKLFF. The CDR3 DNA is TGTGCCAGCTCACCACACCAGGGGGTGCAAACTAATGAAAAACTGTTTTTT.

V and J are TRBV30 and TRBJ2-6; TRBD1 agrees at 7 bases. The CDR3 spans 14 residues. Per the germline V gene, CDR1 is GTSNPN and CDR2 is SVGIG (reference sequence). V was clipped by 6 bases and J by 0 bases; unmatched bases: 2. In nucleotides, the CDR3 is TGTGCCTGCCCAGGGGGCTCTGGGGCCAACGTCCTGACTTTC. It translates to CACPGGSGANVLTF.

This clone was seen a few times. V usage is TRBV5-1 and J usage is TRBJ1-3; a weak D match, TRBD1 (6 bases). Germline CDR1 reads SGHRS; CDR2 reads YFSETQ. This CDR3 has 16 amino acids. V gave up 4 bases and J gave up 0 bases, with 14 bases separating them. The CDR3 DNA reads TGCGCCAGCAGCCCATGGGGGCCCGACTCTGGAAACACCATATATTTT. Its protein product is CASSPWGPDSGNTIYF.

This chain uses TRBV10-3 with TRBJ2-6, with D unresolved. The CDR3 has 13 amino acids. Trimming left V 8 bases short and J 4 bases short, with 9 bases between. In germline, CDR1 is ENHRY, CDR2 SYGVKD. CDR3 nucleotides: TGTGCCATCGAAGCGAGGGGGGCCAACGTCCTGACTTTC. Its protein is CAIEARGANVLTF.

The CDR3 coding sequence is TGTGCCAGCAGCTTATGGGACATCAGCACAGATACGCAGTATTTT. This codes for CASSLWDISTDTQYF. The J gene is TRBJ2-3, the V gene TRBV11-1; D perhaps matches TRBD1 (6 bases). The CDR3 sequence is 15 residues long. Between the trimmed V and J ends, which lost 2 bases and 0 bases, there was a span of 9 bases. CDR1 is SGHAT and CDR2 is FQDESV in the germline V gene (reference sequence).

The rearrangement joins TRBV11-2 to TRBJ2-4; D might be TRBD2 (7 bases). Germline assignment: CDR1 SGHAT and CDR2 FQNNGV. V dropped 8 bases and J dropped 5 bases, with 13 bases sitting between them. The CDR3 contains 13 residues. The CDR3 DNA reads as TGTGCCAGCGGAGGGGGGGTCGAAAACATTCAGTACTTC. Its translation is CASGGGVENIQYF.

J is TRBJ1-5 and V is TRBV30; 11 bases align to TRBD1. With V trimmed by 2 bases and J by 1 base, 4 bases remained unmatched. The CDR3 is made up of 16 amino acids. CDR1 and CDR2 from the germline V gene are GTSNPN and SVGIG (reference sequence). The CDR3 region is CAWSRGQGVSNQPQHF. The CDR3 bases are TGTGCCTGGAGTAGGGGACAGGGGGTCAGCAATCAGCCCCAGCATTTT. Filled out from reference TRBV30 and TRBJ1-5, the complete variable domain reads SQTIHQWPATLVQPVGSPLSLECTVEGTSNPNLYWYRQAAGRGLQLLFYSVGIGQISSEVPQNLSASRPQDRQFILSSKKLLLSDSGFYLCAWSRGQGVSNQPQHFGDGTRLSIL.

This chain connects TRBV5-4 to TRBJ1-2; 9 nucleotides match TRBD1. The ends lost 3 bases at V and 5 bases at J; junction bases unmatched: 5. The CDR3 sequence is 14 residues long. Looked up from germline, CDR1 is SGHNT and CDR2 is YYREEE (reference sequence). The chain's CDR3 is CASSSDRGEYGYTF. CDR3 nucleotides: TGTGCCAGCAGCTCGGACAGGGGTGAATATGGCTACACCTTC.

V and J are TRBV5-1 and TRBJ2-7; a possible D gene is TRBD1 (6 bases). The CDR3 loop spans 14 amino acids. The V and J ends lost 3 bases and 1 base respectively, with 11 bases between them. Germline V gene lookup returns CDR1 SGHRS and CDR2 YFSETQ. CDR3 residues: CASSSGQNSYEQYV. The CDR3 DNA reads TGCGCCAGCAGCTCAGGACAGAATTCCTACGAGCAGTACGTC.

The genes are TRBV28 and TRBJ1-1; D is perhaps TRBD1 (5 bases). The ends were cut back, 3 bases at V and 5 bases at J, with 16 bases in the middle. This CDR3 has 15 residues. Germline-derived CDR1 and CDR2 are MDHEN and SYDVKM. As DNA, the CDR3 is TGTGCCAGCAGTTTGTGGAGGGGAGGTAGGACTGAAGCTTTCTTT. Translated: CASSLWRGGRTEAFF.

Concerning this clone itself: Other DNA sequences in this sample translate to the same CDR3. The CDR3: CASSFRQTNYGYTF. For the CDR3, the DNA is TGTGCCAGCAGCTTTAGACAGACAAACTATGGCTACACCTTC. The V and J genes are TRBV11-2 and TRBJ1-2, with D possibly matching TRBD1 (5 bases). From germline, CDR1 is SGHAT and CDR2 FQNNGV. The CDR3 is 14 residues long. V was shortened by 3 bases and J by 2 bases, with 10 bases between the two germline ends.

Only a few counts were recorded for this clone. Other DNA variants within this sample encode the same CDR3. The chain recombines TRBV7-9 with TRBJ2-7; the D gene is possibly TRBD2 (5 bases). Germline V lookup: CDR1 SEHNR, CDR2 FQNEAQ (reference sequence). CDR3 length: 14 amino acids. V lost 0 bases and J 0 bases, leaving 6 bases between the germline ends. Here the CDR3 reads CASSLAGSSYEQYF. CDR3 coding DNA: TGTGCCAGCAGCTTAGCAGGGAGCTCCTACGAGCAGTACTTC. The full variable domain, completed using reference TRBV7-9 and TRBJ2-7, is DTGVSQNPRHKITKRGQNVTFRCDPISEHNRLYWYRQTLGQGPEFLTYFQNEAQLEKSRLLSDRFSAERPKGSFSTLEIQRTEQGDSAMYLCASSLAGSSYEQYFGPGTRLTVT.

This chain joins TRBV5-6 and TRBJ2-7; 14 positions agree with TRBD2. This CDR3 has 13 residues. Germline-derived CDR1 and CDR2 are SGHDT and YYEEEE. Here the CDR3 reads CASSLGTSGRQGV. CDR3 DNA sequence: TGTGCCAGCAGCTTGGGGACTAGCGGGAGGCAGGGCGTC.

This chain joins TRBV3-1 (or the pseudogene TRBV3-2) and TRBJ2-2; TRBD1 matches at 9 bases. Germline CDR1 is LGHDT and CDR2 is YNNKEL (reference sequence). The ends lost 4 bases at V and 4 bases at J; junction bases unmatched: 7. CDR3 length: 16 residues. The CDR3 bases are TGTGCCAGCAGCCTCGGGACAGGGTATCGCACCGGGGAGCTGTTTTTT. Protein product: CASSLGTGYRTGELFF.

The rearrangement links TRBV27 to TRBJ1-2; D remains unclear. V gave up 3 bases and J gave up 4 bases, with 9 bases separating them. The CDR3 is made up of 13 amino acids. Germline V lookup: CDR1 MNHEY, CDR2 SMNVEV (reference sequence). CDR3 nucleotides: TGTGCCAGCAGTTTGCATTCGGGCTATGGCTACACCTTC. Translated: CASSLHSGYGYTF.

The chain uses TRBV30 and TRBJ1-1; 8 bases fit TRBD1. Germline trimming cut 4 bases from V and 12 bases from J; bases unmatched to any gene: 13. Germline CDR1 GTSNPN, CDR2 SVGIG (reference sequence). This CDR3 region has 13 residues. The CDR3 DNA sequence: TGTGCCTGGACCCCTAGCGGGGGGACAGGATCTTTCTTT. It specifies CAWTPSGGTGSFF.

This clone was recorded once. The rearrangement uses TRBV29-1 and TRBJ1-1, with 10 bases matching TRBD1. Per germline, CDR1 SQVTM and CDR2 ANQGSEA. The length of the CDR3 is 13 residues. Trimming removed 6 bases from V and 4 bases from J; junction bases left unmatched: 5. The CDR3 loop is CSVRQGASTEAFF. CDR3 nucleotides: TGCAGCGTCAGACAGGGGGCGAGCACTGAAGCTTTCTTT.

The chain recombines TRBV10-1 with TRBJ1-1; 8 nucleotides line up with TRBD1. V trimming: 2 bases; J trimming: 1 base; junction bases outside the gene matches: 3. The germline CDR1 and CDR2 sequences are WNHNN and SYGVQD (reference sequence). This CDR3 has 15 residues. As DNA, the CDR3 is TGCGCCAGCAGTGAGGGTCAGGGGGCGAACACTGAAGCTTTCTTT. Amino acid sequence: CASSEGQGANTEAFF.